This entry lists 17 T cell receptor beta chains sequenced from one sample in a study of cytomegalovirus exposure and HLA in healthy donors. Vbeta (60) and Jbeta (13) primers were used in the PCR. This table comes from immunoSEQ multiplex PCR, and its TCRdb copy is limited to in-frame clones, with some not included. Here the sample spans over 70,000 clones, 67% being singletons. Sequenced material: PBMCs. These receptors were collected from a young man in good health and CMV-seronegative.

The chain has TRBV28 and TRBJ2-7; D is uncertain. CDR3 length: 13 amino acids. V lost 5 bases and J lost 9, with 17 bases in between. Germline CDR1 MDHEN, CDR2 SYDVKM. The CDR3 protein is CASSIAPRLGQYF. CDR3 bases: TGTGCCAGCAGTATAGCCCCCCGGCTCGGGCAGTACTTC.

Notes on this clone: The junction differs from germline at one of its ends, possibly a read error. The V and J genes are TRBV29-1 and TRBJ1-2, with no clear D. The CDR3 runs to 8 residues. CDR1 SQVTM and CDR2 ANQGSEA come from the germline V gene. The CDR3 sequence is CSVEDYPF. The CDR3 DNA reads TGCAGCGTTGAGGACTACCCCTTC. Using reference TRBV29-1 and TRBJ1-2 for the parts outside the CDR3, the full variable domain is SAVISQKPSRDICQRGTSLTIQCQVDSQVTMMFWYRQQPGQSLTLIATANQGSEATYESGFVIDKFPISRPNLTFSTLTVSNMSPEDSSIYLCSVEDYPFGSGTRLTVV.

This clone was seen only a few times. The chain recombines TRBV29-1 with TRBJ1-1, with D perhaps matching TRBD1 (5 bases). V was cut by 8 bases and J by 13 bases, with 26 bases left in between. Germline assignment: CDR1 SQVTM and CDR2 ANQGSEA. The CDR3 covers 13 residues. The CDR3 coding sequence is TGCAGCACATCCCTCCCAGGGCAGACGAAGGGTTTCTTT. Amino acid sequence: CSTSLPGQTKGFF. Together with reference TRBV29-1 and TRBJ1-1, the CDR3 gives the full variable domain: SAVISQKPSRDICQRGTSLTIQCQVDSQVTMMFWYRQQPGQSLTLIATANQGSEATYESGFVIDKFPISRPNLTFSTLTVSNMSPEDSSIYLCSTSLPGQTKGFFGQGTRLTVV.

This clone was recorded a few times. V is TRBV7-9 and J is TRBJ1-3; no clear D gene. V lost 2 bases, J lost 0 bases, and 8 bases lay in between. The CDR3 loop spans 15 amino acids. In germline, CDR1 is SEHNR, CDR2 FQNEAQ (reference sequence). The CDR3 protein is CASSLSANSGNTIYF. For the CDR3, the DNA is TGTGCCAGCAGCTTATCAGCGAACTCTGGAAACACCATATATTTT.

This clone was picked up one time. This sequence joins TRBV7-3 and TRBJ2-3; TRBD2 is a possible D gene (5 bases). The CDR3 is made up of 12 amino acids. Germline V gene lookup returns CDR1 SGHTA and CDR2 FQGTGA. V lost 4 bases and J lost 4, with 6 bases in between. CDR3 protein: CASSSEADTQYF. The CDR3 coding sequence is TGTGCCAGCAGCTCGGAGGCAGATACGCAGTATTTT.

This chain uses TRBV6-5 with TRBJ2-7; TRBD1 matches 10 bases. Germline-derived CDR1 and CDR2 are MNHEY and SVGAGI. Germline trimming cut 0 bases from V and 4 bases from J; bases unmatched to any gene: 6. The CDR3 has 16 amino acids. The CDR3 spells CASSYSEPGQGYEQYF. CDR3 nucleotides: TGTGCCAGCAGTTACTCGGAGCCGGGACAGGGGTACGAGCAGTACTTC.

This clone appeared a few times. This chain connects TRBV28 to TRBJ2-2, with 8 nucleotides matching TRBD1. This CDR3 region has 15 residues. Per the germline V gene, CDR1 is MDHEN and CDR2 is SYDVKM. The V segment lost 5 bases and the J segment 7 bases; nucleotides outside the gene matches: 9. The DNA for the CDR3 is TGTGCCAGCAGTCAGGGCAGGGGGCATGTCGGGGAGCTGTTTTTT. It translates to CASSQGRGHVGELFF.

The chain has TRBV12-5 and TRBJ1-1; D ambiguous. Between the trimmed V and J ends, which lost 1 base and 1 base, there was a span of 4 bases. This CDR3 region has 13 residues. The germline V gene encodes CDR1 LGHNT and CDR2 FRNRAP. CDR3 residues: CASGLAGNTEAFF. DNA of the CDR3: TGTGCTAGTGGTTTGGCAGGGAACACTGAAGCTTTCTTT.

The chain has TRBV2 and TRBJ2-2; 9 positions agree with TRBD1. The CDR3 is 13 amino acids. The V and J ends lost 5 bases and 10 bases, in that order; junction bases with no gene match: 5. Per germline, CDR1 SNHLY and CDR2 FYNNEI. CDR3 sequence: CASSRDRVEELFF. The CDR3 DNA reads TGTGCCAGCAGTAGGGACAGGGTCGAGGAGCTGTTTTTT.

The chain carries TRBV7-2 and TRBJ2-7; 9 nucleotides agree with TRBD1. V lost 5 bases to trimming and J lost 7 bases; unmatched junction nucleotides: 12. The CDR3 is 15 residues long. Germline CDR1 is SGHTA and CDR2 is FQGNSA. The CDR3 DNA follows: TGTGCCAGCAGCCCTAGGGGACAGGGCGTTAGTGAGCAGTACTTC. It specifies CASSPRGQGVSEQYF.

In the case of this clone: This specimen includes other DNA sequences encoding the same CDR3. V usage is TRBV29-1 and J usage is TRBJ2-1, with TRBD2 matching over 9 bases. Germline V gives CDR1 SQVTM, CDR2 ANQGSEA. The CDR3 has 15 residues. V lost 0 bases and J lost 3; bases outside the gene matches: 3. The CDR3 spells CSVEEAGGSYNEQFF. The CDR3 DNA is TGCAGCGTTGAAGAGGCGGGGGGGAGCTACAATGAGCAGTTCTTC.

The chain has TRBV6-1 and TRBJ1-5, with D possibly TRBD1 on 6 matching bases. The CDR3 spans 14 residues. Germline values: CDR1 MNHNS, CDR2 SASEGT. V was cut by 3 bases and J by 4 bases, with 10 bases left in between. CDR3 DNA sequence: TGTGCCAGCAGTGATGGGCAGGGGAATCAGCCCCAGCATTTT. As protein: CASSDGQGNQPQHF.

The chain links TRBV7-9 to TRBJ2-6; TRBD1 agrees at 8 bases. After removal of 5 bases from V and 2 bases from J, the junction contained 14 bases not matched to a gene. The CDR3 totals 19 residues. Germline V gene lookup returns CDR1 SEHNR and CDR2 FQNEAQ (reference sequence). The CDR3, as DNA: TGTGCCAGCAGCCACCTCGGAACAGGGGGTCCTACTGGGGCCAACGTCCTGACTTTC. Its protein product is CASSHLGTGGPTGANVLTF.

The chain recombines TRBV27 with TRBJ1-1, with D perhaps matching TRBD1 (5 bases). The CDR3 is made up of 14 amino acids. CDR1 and CDR2 (germline): MNHEY, SMNVEV (reference sequence). The V gene lost 2 bases and the J gene lost 3 bases, with 10 bases spanning the gap. CDR3 loop: CASSLQGSHTEAFF. DNA of the CDR3: TGTGCCAGCAGTTTACAGGGTTCCCACACTGAAGCTTTCTTT.

The CDR3 DNA reads TGTGCCAGCAGCCGACTGACTAGCGGGGGGAATGAGCAGTTCTTC. Translated: CASSRLTSGGNEQFF. The chain joins TRBV14 to TRBJ2-1; 13 nucleotides line up with TRBD2. This CDR3 has 15 residues. Losses at the gene ends were 4 bases for V and 7 bases for J; bases not matched to a gene: 4. The germline V gene encodes CDR1 SGHDN and CDR2 FVKESK.

The V gene is TRBV19, the J gene TRBJ1-2, with D maybe TRBD1 (5 bases). The CDR3 runs to 16 residues. The germline CDR1 and CDR2 sequences are LNHDA and SQIVND (reference sequence). The germline V and J ends were trimmed by 6 bases and 5 bases, with 22 bases remaining between them. The CDR3 DNA follows: TGTGCCAGTAGGAAACACTCCGGGGGAAGCGGATATGGCTACACCTTC. It specifies CASRKHSGGSGYGYTF.

The chain links TRBV6-6 to TRBJ1-2; possibly TRBD1 for D (6 bases). From germline, CDR1 is MNHNY and CDR2 SVGAGI (reference sequence). The CDR3 is 15 amino acids. Trimming removed 4 bases at V and 4 bases at J, with 16 bases between. The CDR3 DNA sequence: TGTGCCAGCAGTTCCAGGACAGTGCTCACCTATGGCTACACCTTC. Its translation is CASSSRTVLTYGYTF.